A selection of T cell receptor beta chains follows, all from one sample in a study of T cells in Graves' hyperthyroidism and ophthalmopathy. TCRdb reprocessed the multiplex PCR reads with MiXCR, giving one entry per CDR3 protein. The table has 300,000 or so distinct CDR3 sequences, roughly 23% seen once. The sequencing input was blood. The receptors shown here come from a woman in her forties or fifties with Graves' hyperthyroidism. The CDR3 runs from the conserved cysteine through the conserved F or W. The order of the fields is D gene, V gene, clone size, J gene, CDR3 DNA, CDR3 protein. D genes are given only for firm matches. Expanded clones are given a class, and other clones once, few, many or no size at all.

D: -
V: TRBV20-1
size: few
J: TRBJ2-6
DNA: TGCAGTGCTAGCGCGGGCTACTCTGGGGCCAACGTCCTGACTTTC
CDR3: CSASAGYSGANVLTF

D: TRBD1
V: TRBV5-5
size: many
J: TRBJ2-2
DNA: TGTGCCAGCAGCTTGGTAACAGGGGGACTGAACACCGGGGAGCTGTTTTTT
CDR3: CASSLVTGGLNTGELFF

D: -
V: TRBV12-3/TRBV12-4
size: many
J: TRBJ2-5
DNA: TGTGCCAGCAGCCCGGGGATTGGGGAGACCCAGTACTTC
CDR3: CASSPGIGETQYF

D: -
V: TRBV3-1
size: few
J: TRBJ2-6
DNA: TGTGCCAGCAGGTCCGGAGGGGCCAACGTCCTGACTTTC
CDR3: CASRSGGANVLTF

D: -
V: TRBV6-1
size: -
J: TRBJ2-7
DNA: TGTGCCAGCAGTGAACGGGTCAGCCTGGCAGGTGGCGAGCAGTACTTC
CDR3: CASSERVSLAGGEQYF

D: -
V: TRBV10-3
size: -
J: TRBJ2-1
DNA: TGTGCCCTACGTAGTGGAAGGCAGAATGAGCAGTTCTTC
CDR3: CALRSGRQNEQFF

D: -
V: TRBV18
size: -
J: TRBJ1-1
DNA: TGTGCCAGCTCACCACCGTGGGGAGTGAACACTGAAGCTTTCTTT
CDR3: CASSPPWGVNTEAFF

D: -
V: TRBV6-5
size: -
J: TRBJ2-1
DNA: TGTGCTAGCAGTTCAGGACCGGAGGTTACTGAGCAGTTCTTC
CDR3: CASSSGPEVTEQFF

D: TRBD2
V: TRBV28
size: many
J: TRBJ2-5
DNA: TGTGCCAGCAGCTCACCCACTAGCGGGCAAGAGACCCAGTACTTC
CDR3: CASSSPTSGQETQYF

D: -
V: TRBV7-3
size: many
J: TRBJ2-7
DNA: TGTGCCAGCAGCTTAAACCCCGGTGATAACGAGCAGTACTTC
CDR3: CASSLNPGDNEQYF

D: TRBD1
V: TRBV27
size: -
J: TRBJ1-5
DNA: TGTGCCAGCAGTTTACTGGGACAGGGGCATCAGCCCCAGCATTTT
CDR3: CASSLLGQGHQPQHF

D: -
V: TRBV5-1
size: many
J: TRBJ1-1
DNA: TGCGCCAGCAGCTTTAAAGGGGGGAGTGAAGCTTTCTTT
CDR3: CASSFKGGSEAFF

D: -
V: TRBV20-1
size: few
J: TRBJ2-5
DNA: TGCAGTGCTAGAGATAAAGGCAGGGGACGTTCAGAGACCCAGTACTTC
CDR3: CSARDKGRGRSETQYF

D: -
V: TRBV28
size: many
J: TRBJ2-7
DNA: TGTGCCAGCAGTACGCCTCCGAAGGACGAGCAGTACTTC
CDR3: CASSTPPKDEQYF

D: TRBD2
V: TRBV4-1
size: many
J: TRBJ2-1
DNA: TGCGCCAGCAGCCAACAGGTCGATGCTAGCGGTCAAAATGAGCAGTTCTTC
CDR3: CASSQQVDASGQNEQFF

D: -
V: TRBV20-1
size: many
J: TRBJ1-1
DNA: TGCAGTGCTAGAGAAACAGGGAAAGTTGCCGCTGAAGCTTTCTTT
CDR3: CSARETGKVAAEAFF

D: -
V: TRBV28
size: many
J: TRBJ2-2
DNA: TGTGCCAGCAGTTCGGGGAACACCGGGGAGCTGTTTTTT
CDR3: CASSSGNTGELFF

D: TRBD1
V: TRBV19
size: once
J: TRBJ2-5
DNA: TGTGCCAGTAGACAGGACAGGGGGCCGTTAGAGACCCAGTACTTC
CDR3: CASRQDRGPLETQYF

D: TRBD2
V: TRBV10-3
size: many
J: TRBJ2-3
DNA: TGTGCCATCATGGAGACTAGCGGGGGTTTGGATACGCAGTATTTT
CDR3: CAIMETSGGLDTQYF

D: TRBD2
V: TRBV27
size: many
J: TRBJ2-1
DNA: TGTGCCAGCAGTTCACCGGGGGGGCTAAATGAGCAGTTCTTC
CDR3: CASSSPGGLNEQFF

D: -
V: TRBV30
size: few
J: TRBJ1-1
DNA: TGTGCCTGGAGTGCCCCACCCAGGGACACTGAAGCTTTCTTT
CDR3: CAWSAPPRDTEAFF

D: -
V: TRBV28
size: many
J: TRBJ2-7
DNA: TGTGCCACACTACAGCGGCAGCAGTACTTC
CDR3: CATLQRQQYF

D: -
V: TRBV20-1
size: many
J: TRBJ1-1
DNA: TGCAGTGCTAGAGACGGCAGTCTGAACACTGAAGCTTTCTTT
CDR3: CSARDGSLNTEAFF

D: -
V: TRBV28
size: once
J: TRBJ1-5
DNA: TGTGCCAGCAGTGAGAGGGGAATGAGCAATCAGCCCCAGCATTTT
CDR3: CASSERGMSNQPQHF

D: -
V: TRBV9
size: -
J: TRBJ2-1
DNA: TGTGCCAGCAGCGTAGGCCTCGGGCGGGGGCGAAGCTCCTACAATGAGCAGTTCTTC
CDR3: CASSVGLGRGRSSYNEQFF

D: -
V: TRBV6-1
size: many
J: TRBJ2-7
DNA: TGTGCCAGCAGTGACCCTTTGGCCGGGACTGGCCGTAAGCAGTACTTC
CDR3: CASSDPLAGTGRKQYF

D: TRBD2
V: TRBV7-3
size: many
J: TRBJ2-3
DNA: TGTGCCAGCAGCTTATCGGGAGGGTTAGATACGCAGTATTTT
CDR3: CASSLSGGLDTQYF

D: -
V: TRBV20-1
size: many
J: TRBJ2-1
DNA: TGCAGTGCAACCTGGGGAACAGGGAGCAATGAGCAGTTCTTC
CDR3: CSATWGTGSNEQFF

D: -
V: TRBV28
size: many
J: TRBJ2-3
DNA: TGTGCCAGCAGGGGTAGTTACACAGATACGCAGTATTTT
CDR3: CASRGSYTDTQYF

D: -
V: TRBV20-1
size: many
J: TRBJ1-5
DNA: TGCAGTGCTAGAGTAGGAGACAGATATAGCAATCAGCCCCAGCATTTT
CDR3: CSARVGDRYSNQPQHF

D: -
V: TRBV6-1
size: many
J: TRBJ1-6
DNA: TGTGCCAGCAGGAGTCAGGTCTCACCCCTCCACTTT
CDR3: CASRSQVSPLHF

D: -
V: TRBV7-6
size: few
J: TRBJ1-1
DNA: TGTGCCAGCAGCCCTCCCGGGCCTCAGCAAGCTTTCTTT
CDR3: CASSPPGPQQAFF

D: TRBD1
V: TRBV19
size: few
J: TRBJ2-1
DNA: TGTGCCAGCACTCAGGGGGCCCTCTACAATGAGCAGTTCTTC
CDR3: CASTQGALYNEQFF

D: -
V: TRBV7-7
size: -
J: TRBJ2-5
DNA: TGTGCTAGCAGTGAAGACAGGAGGGAGACCCAGTACTTC
CDR3: CASSEDRRETQYF

D: -
V: TRBV11-2
size: -
J: TRBJ1-5
DNA: TGTGCCAGCAGTGACATAAGACGCGCCCAGCCCCAGCATTTT
CDR3: CASSDIRRAQPQHF

D: -
V: TRBV20-1
size: many
J: TRBJ2-3
DNA: TGCAGTGCTAGAGCCCCCCCTCCCCGCACAGATACGCAGTATTTT
CDR3: CSARAPPPRTDTQYF

D: -
V: TRBV6-1
size: many
J: TRBJ2-7
DNA: TGTGCCAGCAGTCTCAGGGGGGCCTACGAGCAGTACTTC
CDR3: CASSLRGAYEQYF

D: TRBD1
V: TRBV5-1
size: -
J: TRBJ2-7
DNA: TGCGCCAGCAGCGTAAAGACAGGGCTAGGGGTACCCGAGCAGTACTTC
CDR3: CASSVKTGLGVPEQYF

D: -
V: TRBV6-1
size: few
J: TRBJ2-6
DNA: TGTGCCAGCATCCTCCAGCGGAACTCTGGGGCCAACGTCCTGACTTTC
CDR3: CASILQRNSGANVLTF

D: -
V: TRBV12-3/TRBV12-4
size: many
J: TRBJ2-3
DNA: TGTGCCAGCAGTTTTTGGCGGGGGCCCACAGATACGCAGTATTTT
CDR3: CASSFWRGPTDTQYF

D: TRBD1
V: TRBV2
size: -
J: TRBJ1-1
DNA: TGTGCCAGCAGTCGGACGGGGACAGTCGAAGCTTTCTTT
CDR3: CASSRTGTVEAFF

D: TRBD2
V: TRBV20-1
size: many
J: TRBJ2-7
DNA: TGCAGTGCGTCCGTCCTAGCGGGAGGTATCTCCTACGAGCAGTACTTC
CDR3: CSASVLAGGISYEQYF

D: TRBD1
V: TRBV6-2/TRBV6-3
size: few
J: TRBJ2-2
DNA: TGTGCCAGCAGTTACGGCGGGCAGGGGGCGCGGACCGGGGAGCTGTTTTTT
CDR3: CASSYGGQGARTGELFF

D: TRBD2
V: TRBV20-1
size: many
J: TRBJ2-7
DNA: TGCAGTGCTAGATCCTCGACTAGCGGGACGGGCGAGCAGTACTTC
CDR3: CSARSSTSGTGEQYF

D: TRBD2
V: TRBV28
size: -
J: TRBJ2-3
DNA: TGTGCCAGCAGTAGCTTGCGGGAGGAAATAGATACGCAGTATTTT
CDR3: CASSSLREEIDTQYF

D: -
V: TRBV9
size: few
J: TRBJ1-1
DNA: TGTGCCAGCAGCGCCGAGGGGGATCTGAACACTGAAGCTTTCTTT
CDR3: CASSAEGDLNTEAFF

D: -
V: TRBV5-1
size: many
J: TRBJ2-7
DNA: TGCGCCAGCAGCTTGGACGCACTTGGGGAGCAGTACTTC
CDR3: CASSLDALGEQYF

D: -
V: TRBV19
size: -
J: TRBJ1-4
DNA: TGTGCCAGTAGTATTCGGAAGGGTTCTGGTGAAAAACTGTTTTTT
CDR3: CASSIRKGSGEKLFF

D: TRBD2
V: TRBV7-9
size: -
J: TRBJ2-3
DNA: TGTGCCAGCAGCCCGATAGCGGGGACCACAGGTACGCAGTATTTT
CDR3: CASSPIAGTTGTQYF

D: -
V: TRBV6-2/TRBV6-3
size: many
J: TRBJ2-3
DNA: TGTGCCAGCAGTTACGGGTTGGCAGATACGCAGTATTTT
CDR3: CASSYGLADTQYF